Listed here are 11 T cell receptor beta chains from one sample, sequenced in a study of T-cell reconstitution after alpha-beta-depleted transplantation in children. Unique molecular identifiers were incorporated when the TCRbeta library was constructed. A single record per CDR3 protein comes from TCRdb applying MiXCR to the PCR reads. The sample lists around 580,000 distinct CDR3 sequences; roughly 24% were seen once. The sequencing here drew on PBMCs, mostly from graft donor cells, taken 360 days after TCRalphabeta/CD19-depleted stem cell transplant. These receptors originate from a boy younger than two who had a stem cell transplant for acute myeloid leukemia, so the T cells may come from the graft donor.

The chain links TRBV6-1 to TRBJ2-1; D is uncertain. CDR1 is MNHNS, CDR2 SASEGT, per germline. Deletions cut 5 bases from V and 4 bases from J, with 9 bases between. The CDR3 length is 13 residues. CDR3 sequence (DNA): TGTGCCAGCAGTAGAATTCCTTACAATGAGCAGTTCTTC. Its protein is CASSRIPYNEQFF.

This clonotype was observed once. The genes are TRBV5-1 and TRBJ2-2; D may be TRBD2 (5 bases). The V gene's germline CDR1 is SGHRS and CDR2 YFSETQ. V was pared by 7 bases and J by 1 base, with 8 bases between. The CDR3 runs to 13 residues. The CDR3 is CASGSGNTGELFF. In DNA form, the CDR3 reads TGCGCCAGCGGAAGCGGGAACACCGGGGAGCTGTTTTTT.

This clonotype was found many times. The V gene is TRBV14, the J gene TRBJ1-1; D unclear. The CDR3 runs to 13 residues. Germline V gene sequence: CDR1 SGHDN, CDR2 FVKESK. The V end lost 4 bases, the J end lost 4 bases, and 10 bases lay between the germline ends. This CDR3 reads CASSRKGSTEAFF. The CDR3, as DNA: TGTGCCAGCAGCCGGAAGGGTAGCACTGAAGCTTTCTTT.

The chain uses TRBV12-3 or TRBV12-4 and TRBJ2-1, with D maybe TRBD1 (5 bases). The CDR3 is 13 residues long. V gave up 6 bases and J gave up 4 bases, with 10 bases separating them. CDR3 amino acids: CASSYRTYNEQFF. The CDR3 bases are TGTGCCAGCAGCTACAGGACGTACAATGAGCAGTTCTTC.

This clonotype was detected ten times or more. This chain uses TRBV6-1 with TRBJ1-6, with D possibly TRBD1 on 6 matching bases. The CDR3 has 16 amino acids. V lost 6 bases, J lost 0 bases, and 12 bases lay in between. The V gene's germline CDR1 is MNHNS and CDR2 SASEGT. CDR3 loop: CASSPQGSSYNSPLHF. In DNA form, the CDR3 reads TGTGCCAGCAGCCCACAGGGCAGCTCCTATAATTCACCCCTCCACTTT.

CDR3 in amino acids: CSASWAGNQPQHF. The CDR3 coding sequence is TGCAGTGCTAGTTGGGCAGGCAATCAGCCCCAGCATTTT. The V gene is TRBV20-1, the J gene TRBJ1-5; D remains ambiguous. The CDR3 extends over 13 amino acids. With 3 bases removed from V and 2 bases from J, the gap between germline ends came to 8 bases. The germline V gene has CDR1 DFQATT and CDR2 SNEGSKA (reference sequence).

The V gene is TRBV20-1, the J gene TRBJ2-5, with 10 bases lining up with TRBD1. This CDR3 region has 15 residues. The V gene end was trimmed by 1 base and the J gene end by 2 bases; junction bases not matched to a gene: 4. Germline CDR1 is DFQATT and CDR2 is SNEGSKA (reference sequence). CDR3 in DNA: TGCAGTGCTAGAGGTGGGACAGGGGATCAAGAGACCCAGTACTTC. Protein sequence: CSARGGTGDQETQYF.

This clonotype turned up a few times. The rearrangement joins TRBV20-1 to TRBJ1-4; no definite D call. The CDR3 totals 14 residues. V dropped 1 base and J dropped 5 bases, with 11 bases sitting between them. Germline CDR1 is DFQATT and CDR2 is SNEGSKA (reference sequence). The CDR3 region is CSARAALPNEKLFF. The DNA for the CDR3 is TGCAGTGCTAGAGCGGCCCTCCCGAATGAAAAACTGTTTTTT.

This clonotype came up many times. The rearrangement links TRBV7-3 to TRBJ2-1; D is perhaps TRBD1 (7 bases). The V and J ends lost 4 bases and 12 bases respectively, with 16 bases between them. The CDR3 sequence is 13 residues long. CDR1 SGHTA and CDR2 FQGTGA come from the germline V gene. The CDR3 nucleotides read TGTGCCAGCAGCTCTCGCCAGGGGGGAAGGCAGTTCTTC. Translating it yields CASSSRQGGRQFF. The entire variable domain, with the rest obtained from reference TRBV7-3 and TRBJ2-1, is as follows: GAGVSQTPSNKVTEKGKYVELRCDPISGHTALYWYRQSLGQGPEFLIYFQGTGAADDSGLPNDRFFAVRPEGSVSTLKIQRTERGDSAVYLCASSSRQGGRQFFGPGTRLTVL.

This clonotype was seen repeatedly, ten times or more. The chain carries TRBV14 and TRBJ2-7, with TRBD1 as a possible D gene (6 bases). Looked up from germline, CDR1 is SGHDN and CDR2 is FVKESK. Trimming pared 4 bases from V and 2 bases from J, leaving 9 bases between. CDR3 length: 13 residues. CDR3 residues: CASSRWTAYEQYF. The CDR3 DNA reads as TGTGCCAGCAGCCGATGGACAGCCTACGAGCAGTACTTC.

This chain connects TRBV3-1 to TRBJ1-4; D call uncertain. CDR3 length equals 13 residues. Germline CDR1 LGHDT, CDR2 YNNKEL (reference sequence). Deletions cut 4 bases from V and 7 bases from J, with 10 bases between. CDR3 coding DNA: TGTGCCAGCAGCCGTTCGGTTAGTGAAAAACTGTTTTTT. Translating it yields CASSRSVSEKLFF.